The rows below give T cell receptor beta chains drawn from one sample of a study of blood T cell repertoires in COVID-19. TCRdb keeps only in-frame clones here, not all; method: immunoSEQ multiplex PCR. Counted here are about 290,000 clones, 85% to 90% occurring once; the ten biggest clones make up 11%. Specimen: peripheral blood. These receptors all come from a woman in her twenties or thirties with COVID-19, enrolled during active disease. Both conserved end residues are part of each CDR3. Fields, in order: J gene, D gene, clone size, V gene, CDR3 protein, CDR3 DNA. D genes are given only for firm matches. Expanded clones get a size class; other rows say once, few or many, or leave the size out.

>TRBJ2-3|TRBD2|.|TRBV27
CASTVAGGRADTQYF
TGTGCCAGCACTGTAGCGGGGGGGCGCGCAGATACGCAGTATTTT
>TRBJ2-3|.|.|TRBV12-3/TRBV12-4
CASRSFYTQYF
TGTGCCAGCAGATCCTTCTATACGCAGTATTTT
>TRBJ2-7|.|few|TRBV7-6
CASSLAVGTTYEQYF
TGTGCCAGCAGCTTAGCAGTAGGAACTACCTACGAGCAGTACTTC
>TRBJ2-1|TRBD2|.|TRBV11-3
CASSLTAGETNEQFF
TGTGCCAGCAGCTTAACGGCGGGGGAGACGAATGAGCAGTTCTTC
>TRBJ1-2|.|.|TRBV6-5
CASSLVGDSYGYTF
TGTGCCAGCAGTTTGGTCGGGGATTCCTATGGCTACACCTTC
>TRBJ2-1|.|.|TRBV13
CASSFGLRGDEQFF
TGTGCCAGCAGCTTCGGTCTCAGGGGCGATGAGCAGTTCTTC
>TRBJ2-2|.|once|TRBV5-1
CASSLGPSGELFF
TGCGCCAGCAGCTTGGGTCCTTCCGGGGAGCTGTTTTTT
>TRBJ1-6|.|.|TRBV3-1/TRBV3-2
CASSQDTSGIDSPLHF
TGTGCCAGCAGCCAAGATACGTCAGGCATCGATTCACCCCTCCACTTT
>TRBJ2-1|.|.|TRBV5-1
CASMVEGALQGNEQFF
TGCGCCAGCATGGTGGAGGGGGCTCTACAAGGCAATGAGCAGTTCTTC
>TRBJ1-5|.|.|TRBV2
CASSEWENQPQHF
TGTGCCAGCAGTGAATGGGAGAATCAGCCCCAGCATTTT
>TRBJ2-7|.|.|TRBV7-2
CASSHHYEQYF
TGTGCCAGCAGCCATCACTACGAGCAGTACTTC
>TRBJ1-1|.|.|TRBV4-1
CASSQAVLTEAFF
TGCGCCAGCAGCCAAGCTGTCTTGACTGAAGCTTTCTTT
>TRBJ1-2|.|once|TRBV7-9
CASSILGQHGYTF
TGTGCCAGCAGCATCCTAGGACAGCATGGCTACACCTTC
>TRBJ2-7|.|.|TRBV28
CASSLGLTSYEQYF
TGTGCCAGCAGTTTGGGACTGACCTCCTACGAGCAGTACTTC
>TRBJ1-6|TRBD1|.|TRBV28
CAGGTGLGSPLHF
TGTGCCGGGGGGACAGGGTTGGGTTCACCCCTCCACTTT
>TRBJ2-1|TRBD1|.|TRBV4-1
CASSQDGQGGSYNEQFF
TGCGCCAGCAGCCAAGATGGACAGGGGGGCTCCTACAATGAGCAGTTCTTC
>TRBJ2-6|.|.|TRBV18
CASSPPRGAGANVLTF
TGTGCCAGCTCCCCTCCTCGCGGGGCCGGGGCCAACGTCCTGACTTTC
>TRBJ1-3|TRBD1|.|TRBV7-2
CASSLDRVSGNTIYF
TGTGCCAGCAGCCTCGACAGGGTTTCTGGAAACACCATATATTTT
>TRBJ2-5|.|.|TRBV6-5
CASSYRAGPEETQYF
TGTGCCAGCAGTTACAGGGCGGGCCCTGAAGAGACCCAGTACTTC
>TRBJ2-5|.|.|TRBV10-1
CASSRGLQETQYF
TGCGCCAGCAGTCGCGGGCTGCAAGAGACCCAGTACTTC
>TRBJ1-2|.|.|TRBV11-3
CASSPSRSGVRTF
TGTGCCAGCAGCCCGTCCCGGAGCGGGGTACGGACCTTC
>TRBJ2-1|TRBD2|.|TRBV27
CASLGLAGGYSSNEQFF
TGTGCCAGCCTCGGACTAGCGGGGGGGTACTCTTCCAATGAGCAGTTCTTC
>TRBJ1-2|.|.|TRBV4-1
CASSLQVLYGYTF
TGCGCCAGCAGCCTACAGGTTCTCTATGGCTACACCTTC
>TRBJ1-2|.|.|TRBV19
CASTLAPGGGYTF
TGTGCCAGTACCCTGGCCCCTGGGGGGGGCTACACCTTC